The entry below describes one T cell receptor (beta chain). No antigen is known for it. Trimming stripped 5 bases from V and 9 bases from J, with 5 bases between. This CDR3 is built from 10 residues. The germline V gene encodes CDR1 MNHNY and CDR2 SVGAGI (reference sequence). Among the donors, all were Caucasian adults who lived in Nashville, Tennessee. Negatively enriched CD4+ T cells were divided by CD45RA into naive and memory. These data are taken from a study of shared clonotypes between healthy human individuals. Whole-study findings and limits: Though the depth was large, rarefaction showed that sorted-subset sequencing was incomplete.

Profiled with immunoSEQ multiplex PCR; TCRdb holds only in-frame clones, not every one. The table shows about 1 million clones, with around 76% occurring only once. V and J are TRBV6-6 and TRBJ2-1, with D unclear. The receptor's source is a man in his late teens or twenties in good health. Sequences were obtained from memory CD4+ T cells sorted from blood. Regarding subset: CD45RA-negative fraction. In DNA, the CDR3 is TGTGCCAGCAGTGCCCGTGAGCAGTTCTTC. This translates into CASSAREQFF.